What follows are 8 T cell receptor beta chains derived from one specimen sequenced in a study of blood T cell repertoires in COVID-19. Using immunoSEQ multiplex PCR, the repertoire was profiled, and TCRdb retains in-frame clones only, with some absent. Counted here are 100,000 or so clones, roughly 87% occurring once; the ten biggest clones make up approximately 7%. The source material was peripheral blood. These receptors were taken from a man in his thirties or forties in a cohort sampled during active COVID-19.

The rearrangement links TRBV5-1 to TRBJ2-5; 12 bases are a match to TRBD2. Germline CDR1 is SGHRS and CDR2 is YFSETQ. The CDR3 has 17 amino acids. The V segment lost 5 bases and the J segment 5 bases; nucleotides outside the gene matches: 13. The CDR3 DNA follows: TGCGCCAGCAGAAGTCAACCTAGCGGGGGGGCTCGGGAGACCCAGTACTTC. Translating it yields CASRSQPSGGARETQYF. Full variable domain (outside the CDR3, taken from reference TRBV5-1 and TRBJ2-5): KAGVTQTPRYLIKTRGQQVTLSCSPISGHRSVSWYQQTPGQGLQFLFEYFSETQRNKGNFPGRFSGRQFSNSRSEMNVSTLELGDSALYLCASRSQPSGGARETQYFGPGTRLLVL.

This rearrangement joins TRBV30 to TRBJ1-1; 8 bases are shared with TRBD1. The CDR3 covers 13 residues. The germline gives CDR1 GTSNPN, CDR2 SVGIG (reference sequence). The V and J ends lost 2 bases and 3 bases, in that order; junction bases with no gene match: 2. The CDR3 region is CAWSQQGDTEAFF. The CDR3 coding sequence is TGTGCCTGGAGTCAACAGGGGGACACTGAAGCTTTCTTT.

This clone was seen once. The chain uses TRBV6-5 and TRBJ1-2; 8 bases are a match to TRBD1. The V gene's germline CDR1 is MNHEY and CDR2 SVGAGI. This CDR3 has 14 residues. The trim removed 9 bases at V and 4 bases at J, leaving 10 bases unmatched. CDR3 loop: CASYHQGASYGYTF. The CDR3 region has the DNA TGTGCCAGTTATCATCAGGGGGCTAGCTATGGCTACACCTTC.

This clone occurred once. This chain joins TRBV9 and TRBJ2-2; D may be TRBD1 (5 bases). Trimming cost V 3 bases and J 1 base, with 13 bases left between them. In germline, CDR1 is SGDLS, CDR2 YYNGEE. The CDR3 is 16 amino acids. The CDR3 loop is CASSGTGAENTGELFF. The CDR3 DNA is TGTGCCAGCAGCGGAACAGGCGCGGAGAACACCGGGGAGCTGTTTTTT.

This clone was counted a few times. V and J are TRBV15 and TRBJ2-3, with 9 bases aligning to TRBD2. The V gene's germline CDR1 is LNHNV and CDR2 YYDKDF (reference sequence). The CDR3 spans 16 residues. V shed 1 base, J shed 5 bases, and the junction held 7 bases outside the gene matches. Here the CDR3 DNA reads TGTGCCACCAGCAGAGGGGCTAGCGGGAATTTAGATACGCAGTATTTT. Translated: CATSRGASGNLDTQYF.

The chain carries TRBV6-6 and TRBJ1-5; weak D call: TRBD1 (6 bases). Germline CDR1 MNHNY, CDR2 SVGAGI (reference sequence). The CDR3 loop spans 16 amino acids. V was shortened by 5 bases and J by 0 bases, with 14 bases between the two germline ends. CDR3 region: CASSQQGVYSNQPQHF. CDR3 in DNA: TGTGCCAGCAGTCAACAGGGAGTCTATAGCAATCAGCCCCAGCATTTT.

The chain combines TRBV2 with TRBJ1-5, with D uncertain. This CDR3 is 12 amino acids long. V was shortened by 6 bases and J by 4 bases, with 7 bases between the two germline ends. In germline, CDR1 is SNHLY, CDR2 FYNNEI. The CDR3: CASRSSNQPQHF. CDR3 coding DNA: TGTGCCAGCAGATCCAGTAATCAGCCCCAGCATTTT.

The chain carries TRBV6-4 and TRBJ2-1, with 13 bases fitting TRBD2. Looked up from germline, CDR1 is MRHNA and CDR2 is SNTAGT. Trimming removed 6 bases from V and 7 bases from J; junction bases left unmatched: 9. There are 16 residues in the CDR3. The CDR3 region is CASSPELAGGRNEQFF. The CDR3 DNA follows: TGTGCCAGCAGCCCTGAACTAGCGGGGGGGAGAAATGAGCAGTTCTTC.